This entry features one T cell receptor beta chain sequence. What this receptor recognizes is not known. Per-base qualities were not stored, and no clone one base away is much larger. The sequencing machine was an Illumina HiSeq 1500. Using fastp trimming at Q25 and MiXCR clonotype assembly, TCRdb reanalyzed the public sequencing data and kept in-frame beta chains. Rows are unified per CDR3 protein, each entry keeping the most common DNA and genes. In this sample the table shows nearly 70,000 distinct CDR3 sequences, 22% of which occur a single time. The ten largest clones capture under 85% of the sample. The CDR3 numbers 14 residues from cysteine through phenylalanine. The read is trimmed to its CDR3 DNA, 42 bases read in frame from base 1. V is shortened by 7 bases, J by 5 bases, and the region joining them spans 18 bases. CDR1 and CDR2 are read off the germline V gene as SQVTM and ANQGSEA. This entry belongs to a study of T cell repertoires in cytomegalovirus infection (dated by TCRdb to the late 2010s). With regard to the full study: Donor HLA type was relevant to the analysis, because carriage of CMV infection together with the matching HLA type was indicated by public TCR beta signatures.

Overall study results and their limits: The ex vivo response was dominated by HLA-C-restricted CMV-specific TCR beta clonotypes, which also provided the single most frequent clonotype in two of eight donors. In both this cohort and an independent cohort of approximately 350 donors, the cumulative frequency of public TCR beta family members distinguished carriers of CMV infection plus the relevant HLA type.

The TCR comes from a human donor in good health (CMV status not recorded). Some clones in this sample may be carry-over from other donors' samples. Input material: PBMCs, sequenced either directly or after in vitro stimulation (not recorded which). The V and J segments used are TRBV29-1 and TRBJ2-1, with the D gene tentatively TRBD1 or TRBD2, based on 5 matching bases in each. The CDR3 has the sequence CSGGLGQLNNEQFF. The DNA is TGCAGCGGGGGGTTGGGGCAGCTCAACAATGAGCAGTTCTTC.